This T cell receptor (beta chain) derives from a study of beta chain features in type 1 diabetes. For the study at large: There was similarity between patients and healthy donors in age, gender and cell yields. Findings and caveats of the study: There were fewer insertions and more deletions at the VDJ junctions of type 1 diabetes patients. Moderate yet significant TCRB CDR3 shortening was seen in Type 1 diabetes patients in all four CD4+ subsets.

Concerning this clone itself: What it recognizes is unknown.

One heparinised draw of blood, averaging roughly 110 mL, came from each donor. Sorting based on CD45RO/CCR7/CD25/CD127/CD95/CD27 separated CD4+ naive, central memory, regulatory and stem cell-like memory cells. The CDR3 length is 15 residues. Germline values: CDR1 SGHRS, CDR2 YFSETQ. V lost 2 bases, J lost 5 bases, and 6 bases stayed unmatched. The whole isolated RNA underwent reverse transcription, so sequencing captured expressed TCRB transcripts. The method was immunoSEQ multiplex PCR; TCRdb's version includes in-frame clones alone and lacks a portion of them. Of about 160,000 clones in the sample, 9% were seen once.

Sequenced input: central memory CD4+ T cells from blood. The clonotype was recovered from a woman aged 30 to 39 with type 1 diabetes. The chain carries TRBV5-1 and TRBJ2-7; 11 positions match TRBD2. The CDR3 is CASSLSTSGRNEQYF. CDR3 DNA sequence: TGCGCCAGCAGCTTAAGCACTAGCGGGAGAAACGAGCAGTACTTC.